Shown below are 31 T cell receptor beta chains from a single sample sequenced in a study of CD4 T cells in relation to SARS-CoV-2 and coronaviruses. These receptors have no known antigen. Using immunoSEQ multiplex PCR, the repertoire was profiled, and TCRdb retains in-frame clones only, with some absent. Altogether 24,000 or so clones are present, approximately 78% being singletons, with the ten largest covering around 14%. The unexposed donors gave CD4+ T cells in 2011-2018, prior to COVID-19. The cells were cultured for about ten days before CD4+ T cells were isolated. The sequenced sample was CD4+ T cells from PBMCs, cultured in vitro. The receptor set was obtained from a human donor in good health.

This sequence joins TRBV29-1 and TRBJ2-5; D perhaps matches TRBD1 (5 bases). V shed 5 bases and J shed 2 bases, with 15 bases lying between them. Germline lookup yields CDR1 SQVTM and CDR2 ANQGSEA. The CDR3 extends over 14 amino acids. The CDR3 DNA sequence: TGCAGCGTTTATGGCAGGGTGACTCAAGAGACCCAGTACTTC. Its translation: CSVYGRVTQETQYF.

Here the CDR3 reads CAWSWDLSRNTIYF. The CDR3 nucleotides are TGTGCCTGGAGTTGGGACCTGTCACGGAACACCATATATTTT. The J gene is TRBJ1-3, the V gene TRBV30; D perhaps matches TRBD1 (5 bases). Trimming removed 2 bases at V and 7 bases at J, with 15 bases between. The germline V gene has CDR1 GTSNPN and CDR2 SVGIG (reference sequence). The CDR3 covers 14 residues.

The V and J genes are TRBV2 and TRBJ2-7; 9 bases map to TRBD2. V trimming: 6 bases; J trimming: 12 bases; junction bases outside the gene matches: 12. The CDR3 is 13 residues long. Germline V gene lookup returns CDR1 SNHLY and CDR2 FYNNEI. The CDR3 sequence: CASRWLGGRAWYF. The CDR3 nucleotides are TGTGCCAGCAGATGGTTGGGCGGGAGGGCCTGGTACTTC.

This clone was seen a single time. This chain uses TRBV20-1 with TRBJ1-5; the D gene is possibly TRBD1 (5 bases). Trimming cost V 8 bases and J 5 bases, with 7 bases left between them. The CDR3 length is 10 residues. Per the germline V gene, CDR1 is DFQATT and CDR2 is SNEGSKA (reference sequence). The CDR3 spells CSLGDQPQHF. CDR3 DNA sequence: TGCAGTCTGGGGGATCAGCCCCAGCATTTT.

This sequence joins TRBV19 and TRBJ2-2; 7 bases are shared with TRBD1. The V and J ends lost 8 bases and 0 bases, in that order; junction bases with no gene match: 9. The CDR3 loop spans 16 amino acids. The germline V gene encodes CDR1 LNHDA and CDR2 SQIVND (reference sequence). This CDR3 reads CASHLGTAANTGELFF. The CDR3 DNA follows: TGTGCCAGTCATTTAGGGACAGCCGCGAACACCGGGGAGCTGTTTTTT.

The chain recombines TRBV19 with TRBJ2-3; perhaps TRBD1 as D (7 bases). Per the germline V gene, CDR1 is LNHDA and CDR2 is SQIVND (reference sequence). The CDR3 extends over 16 amino acids. V was cut by 4 bases and J by 2 bases, with 16 bases left in between. CDR3 sequence: CASSNGRGEDTDTQYF. The CDR3 DNA is TGTGCCAGTAGTAACGGCAGGGGGGAGGACACAGATACGCAGTATTTT.

The chain has TRBV23-1 and TRBJ2-3; TRBD1 agrees at 10 bases. TRBV23-1 is treated as an ORF (open reading frame) with a function not yet certain. The CDR3 has 17 residues. Unmatched junction bases numbered 7, after V lost 0 bases and J lost 4 bases. CDR3 amino acids: CASSQSVGTGEPDTQYF. CDR3 bases: TGCGCCAGCAGTCAATCTGTGGGGACAGGGGAGCCAGATACGCAGTATTTT.

The chain combines TRBV6-4 with TRBJ1-4; D is perhaps TRBD1 (6 bases). The CDR3 totals 12 residues. Per germline, CDR1 MRHNA and CDR2 SNTAGT. CDR3 in amino acids: CEGEATNEKLFF. The CDR3 nucleotides are TGTGAGGGGGAGGCAACTAATGAAAAACTGTTTTTT.

This clone was recorded only once. The chain employs TRBV28 and TRBJ2-5; tentative D call: TRBD2 (5 bases). Germline V gene lookup returns CDR1 MDHEN and CDR2 SYDVKM. The CDR3 contains 14 residues. Trimming took 6 bases from V and 0 from J, leaving 11 bases between them. The CDR3 here is CASSLDGDQETQYF. CDR3 sequence (DNA): TGTGCCAGCAGCCTCGACGGGGACCAAGAGACCCAGTACTTC.

The chain has TRBV6-1 and TRBJ2-7; the match to TRBD2 covers 9 bases. From germline, CDR1 is MNHNS and CDR2 SASEGT. The CDR3 length is 15 residues. Unmatched junction bases numbered 0, after V lost 0 bases and J lost 0 bases. The CDR3 sequence is CASSEASGSSYEQYF. The CDR3 DNA sequence: TGTGCCAGCAGTGAAGCTAGCGGGAGCTCCTACGAGCAGTACTTC.

The chain is built from TRBV3-1 (or the pseudogene TRBV3-2) and TRBJ1-1; a possible D gene is TRBD1 (6 bases). Germline CDR1 reads LGHDT; CDR2 reads YNNKEL (reference sequence). The CDR3 runs to 16 residues. V lost 3 bases and J lost 4, with 18 bases in between. CDR3 in DNA: TGTGCCAGCAGCCACAGTTTTGGGGCCAGGGGCACTGAAGCTTTCTTT. Residues: CASSHSFGARGTEAFF.

The chain links TRBV28 to TRBJ2-1; no definite D call. The germline CDR1 and CDR2 sequences are MDHEN and SYDVKM. The CDR3 runs 13 residues. V was trimmed by 5 bases and J by 5 bases, leaving 10 bases between them. For the CDR3, the DNA is TGTGCCAGCAGTCTTGACACACACAATGAGCAGTTCTTC. Encoded protein: CASSLDTHNEQFF. Full variable domain (missing parts from reference TRBV28 and TRBJ2-1): DVKVTQSSRYLVKRTGEKVFLECVQDMDHENMFWYRQDPGLGLRLIYFSYDVKMKEKGDIPEGYSVSREKKERFSLILESASTNQTSMYLCASSLDTHNEQFFGPGTRLTVL.

The gene calls are TRBV5-1 and TRBJ1-2; D gene unclear. This CDR3 spans 12 amino acids. V lost 0 bases and J lost 8, with 8 bases in between. Germline V gene lookup returns CDR1 SGHRS and CDR2 YFSETQ. The CDR3 DNA reads TGCGCCAGCAGCTTGGGGTTCTCGGGCTACACCTTC. Translating it yields CASSLGFSGYTF.

The J gene is TRBJ1-2, the V gene TRBV19; D is perhaps TRBD1 (6 bases). Germline CDR1 and CDR2: LNHDA and SQIVND (reference sequence). The CDR3 extends over 12 amino acids. The ends were cut back, 6 bases at V and 2 bases at J, with 7 bases in the middle. In DNA form, the CDR3 reads TGTGCCAGTAGAGGACAGAACTATGGCTACACCTTC. It encodes CASRGQNYGYTF.

This clone has a handful of counts. The V and J genes are TRBV18 and TRBJ1-6; tentatively, D is TRBD1 (5 bases). The CDR3 has 14 residues. Germline CDR1 and CDR2: KGHSH and LQKENI. V was shortened by 3 bases and J by 9 bases, with 12 bases between the two germline ends. Here the CDR3 DNA reads TGTGCCAGCTCACCTGAGGAGGGGAGTTCACCCCTCCACTTT. This sequence encodes CASSPEEGSSPLHF.

This chain connects TRBV6-4 to TRBJ2-5; D not certain. CDR1 is MRHNA, CDR2 SNTAGT, per germline. The CDR3 runs 10 residues. V was pared by 6 bases and J by 3 bases, with 2 bases between. In nucleotides, the CDR3 is TGTGCCAGCAGAGAAGAGACCCAGTACTTC. Its protein product is CASREETQYF.

In this sample, this clone turned up once. V is TRBV24-1 and J is TRBJ2-3; perhaps TRBD1 as D (6 bases). Germline V lookup: CDR1 KGHDR, CDR2 SFDVKD. The CDR3 extends over 14 amino acids. Trimming removed 4 bases from V and 6 bases from J, with 13 bases in between. The CDR3 spells CATSEGTGLDTQYF. The CDR3 bases are TGTGCCACCAGTGAAGGAACAGGGTTGGATACGCAGTATTTT.

The chain combines TRBV29-1 with TRBJ2-1; no firm D call. Trimming left V 4 bases short and J 6 bases short, with 7 bases between. Looked up from germline, CDR1 is SQVTM and CDR2 is ANQGSEA. The CDR3 runs to 11 residues. The chain's CDR3 is CSVVRLNEQFF. CDR3 bases: TGCAGCGTTGTTCGACTCAATGAGCAGTTCTTC.

Here the CDR3 DNA reads TGTGCCAGCAGTCCCCGGTGGAGTCAAGAGACCCAGTACTTC. This codes for CASSPRWSQETQYF. The chain uses TRBV27 and TRBJ2-5; no clear D. V lost 5 bases and J lost 2, with 12 bases in between. The CDR3 consists of 14 residues. Germline V gene lookup returns CDR1 MNHEY and CDR2 SMNVEV (reference sequence).

The chain uses TRBV11-1 and TRBJ2-1; D is perhaps TRBD1 (5 bases). The length of the CDR3 is 14 residues. V was pared by 1 base and J by 4 bases, with 8 bases between. Per the germline V gene, CDR1 is SGHAT and CDR2 is FQDESV (reference sequence). CDR3 in amino acids: CASSLGTLYNEQFF. As DNA, the CDR3 is TGTGCCAGCAGCTTAGGGACATTATACAATGAGCAGTTCTTC. The full variable domain, rest sourced from reference TRBV11-1 and TRBJ2-1, is EAEVAQSPRYKITEKSQAVAFWCDPISGHATLYWYRQILGQGPELLVQFQDESVVDDSQLPKDRFSAERLKGVDSTLKIQPAELGDSAMYLCASSLGTLYNEQFFGPGTRLTVL.

The chain joins TRBV7-8 to TRBJ1-1; a possible D gene is TRBD1 (5 bases). The germline CDR1 and CDR2 sequences are SGHVS and FQNEAQ. V was pared by 5 bases and J by 1 base, with 17 bases between. This CDR3 region has 16 residues. The CDR3 nucleotides are TGTGCCAGCAGCCACAAAGGTCCGACAGAGAACACTGAAGCTTTCTTT. Translated: CASSHKGPTENTEAFF.

The chain couples TRBV5-1 to TRBJ2-7; 12 bases map to TRBD2. V was clipped by 6 bases and J by 6 bases; unmatched bases: 13. The CDR3 covers 16 residues. Germline values: CDR1 SGHRS, CDR2 YFSETQ. This CDR3 reads CASTPVATSGRLEQYF. In DNA, the CDR3 is TGCGCCAGCACCCCCGTCGCCACTAGCGGGAGGCTCGAGCAGTACTTC.

The V and J genes are TRBV5-6 and TRBJ2-7; no firm D call. The CDR3 totals 16 residues. V was shortened by 2 bases and J by 1 base, with 16 bases between the two germline ends. Germline V gene data show CDR1 as SGHDT and CDR2 as YYEEEE. The CDR3 protein is CASSFGRSLGSYEQYF. CDR3 coding DNA: TGTGCCAGCAGCTTTGGACGCAGCCTTGGATCCTACGAGCAGTACTTC.

The chain joins TRBV10-3 to TRBJ2-1; unclear D gene. The V gene lost 2 bases and the J gene lost 5 bases, with 7 bases spanning the gap. This CDR3 comprises 13 residues. Germline V gives CDR1 ENHRY, CDR2 SYGVKD. The CDR3 loop reads CAISEAMDNEQFF. The DNA of the CDR3 is TGTGCCATCAGTGAGGCGATGGACAATGAGCAGTTCTTC.

Notes on this clone: The limits of the CDR3 on the DNA are not certain, so only TCRdb's listed CDR3 is given. CDR3 sequence reads: CTSSQVASGASTDTQYF. The chain carries TRBV1 and TRBJ2-3; the D call TRBD2 from the table was never checked on the DNA. TRBV1 is deemed a pseudogene. The CDR3 numbers 17 amino acids, ends counted.

The rearrangement uses TRBV18 and TRBJ1-2; 7 bases map to TRBD1. The trim removed 2 bases at V and 0 bases at J, leaving 12 bases unmatched. This CDR3 has 18 residues. CDR1 KGHSH and CDR2 LQKENI come from the germline V gene. The CDR3 loop reads CASSPFLGRGEPNYGYTF. The CDR3 DNA is TGTGCCAGCTCACCATTTTTAGGCAGGGGGGAACCTAACTATGGCTACACCTTC.

V gene TRBV5-1 combines with J gene TRBJ2-7; the match to TRBD1 covers 10 bases. The CDR3 loop spans 15 amino acids. The V gene end was trimmed by 1 base and the J gene end by 3 bases; junction bases not matched to a gene: 4. Germline V gene lookup returns CDR1 SGHRS and CDR2 YFSETQ. The CDR3 is CASSLSTGGYYEQYF. The CDR3 DNA reads as TGCGCCAGCAGCTTGTCGACAGGGGGCTACTACGAGCAGTACTTC.

The chain has TRBV5-1 and TRBJ2-5; perhaps TRBD2 as D (6 bases). Germline lookup yields CDR1 SGHRS and CDR2 YFSETQ. Trimming took off 4 bases at V and 4 bases at J, with 17 bases between the two ends. This CDR3 comprises 15 residues. This CDR3 is CASSRVGAGLETQYF. CDR3 DNA sequence: TGCGCCAGCAGCCGCGTAGGGGCGGGACTAGAGACCCAGTACTTC.

The chain has TRBV18 and TRBJ2-7; 7 positions match TRBD1. Germline V lookup: CDR1 KGHSH, CDR2 LQKENI. After removal of 5 bases from V and 3 bases from J, the junction contained 4 bases not matched to a gene. This CDR3 is built from 13 residues. The CDR3 loop is CASSTDRDYEQYF. CDR3 in DNA: TGTGCCAGCTCAACCGACAGGGACTACGAGCAGTACTTC.

V and J are TRBV5-1 and TRBJ2-3; D gene unclear. Germline V gene lookup returns CDR1 SGHRS and CDR2 YFSETQ. The V end lost 3 bases, the J end lost 0 bases, and 8 bases lay between the germline ends. CDR3 length: 14 residues. The CDR3 bases are TGCGCCAGCAGCTGGACGCATAGCACAGATACGCAGTATTTT. Translation: CASSWTHSTDTQYF.

This chain links TRBV5-1 with TRBJ2-3, with a tentative D call TRBD2 (6 bases). The CDR3 contains 13 residues. Trimming pared 4 bases from V and 7 bases from J, leaving 13 bases between. Germline CDR1 and CDR2: SGHRS and YFSETQ. For the CDR3, the DNA is TGCGCCAGCAGCGAGACTAGTACTAATACGCAGTATTTT. It encodes CASSETSTNTQYF.